This TCR beta chain was sequenced during a study of blood T cell repertoires in COVID-19. Background on the study: Collection of acute and convalescent COVID-19 samples took place in the United States, Italy and Spain. Sources were T cells, B-cell-depleted T cells, or PBMCs; the material itself was cDNA or gDNA.

As processed by the authors: Amplification of reference gene primers provided the estimated nucleated cell counts. The method was immunoSEQ multiplex PCR; TCRdb's version includes in-frame clones alone and lacks a portion of them. That table gives V, J and clone size, and the DNA gave D and trimming. The top ten clones hold around 1.9% of a sample with over 110,000 clones, 88% of them seen once. What was sequenced was peripheral blood. This TCR was recovered from a man aged 70-80 years with acute or convalescent COVID-19.

CDR3 protein: CASSRQRELSGNTIYF. Here the CDR3 DNA reads TGCGCCAGCAGCCGGCAGAGGGAGCTTTCTGGAAACACCATATATTTT. The chain has TRBV4-1 and TRBJ1-3; D is uncertain. Trimming removed 4 bases at V and 1 base at J, with 14 bases between. This CDR3 comprises 16 residues. Germline values: CDR1 MGHRA, CDR2 YSYEKL.